This T cell receptor beta chain was obtained from a study of Ad26.COV2.S vaccination and SARS-CoV-2 variants listed by TCRdb under 2021. For the study in its entirety: Vaccine-arm donors came from COV1001, a multicentre, randomized, double-blind, placebo-controlled phase I-IIa trial of Ad26.COV2.S in healthy adults. Ad26.COV2.S was administered intramuscularly at a dose of 5x10^10 or 1x10^11 viral particles, either as one shot or as two shots given 56 days apart. The specificity and breadth of SARS-CoV-2-reactive T cell receptors after Ad26.COV2.S vaccination were assessed by TCRbeta repertoire sequencing. The TCR-sequenced set comprised around 30 samples: 19 Ad26.COV2.S vaccine recipients, 5 placebo recipients and 8 SARS-CoV-2 convalescent individuals. Trial participants were randomized into five groups of five: low-dose or high-dose Ad26.COV2.S given once or twice, or placebo on both occasions. Investigators did not know the trial group allocation while performing experiments and assessing outcomes. Broad study findings and their caveats: The study was not powered to compare responses between vaccine doses or regimens. Spike-specific TCR breadth was higher in Ad26.COV2.S recipients than in placebo recipients (P = 0.0014). Vaccine and placebo recipients had comparable non-spike TCR breadth, which fits with the vaccine containing only spike. After vaccination, spike-specific CD8+ and CD4+ T cell responses were reported to show substantial breadth. It was noted by the authors that total T cell responses may have been underestimated by the TCR breadth and depth analyses.

TCRbeta CDR3 regions were sequenced with the immunoSEQ Assay. After extraction, genomic DNA underwent amplification by bias-controlled multiplex PCR, followed by high-throughput sequencing. From the authors' description of their analysis: To quantify the absolute abundance of every unique TCRbeta CDR3 region, sequences were collapsed and filtered. T cell fraction was estimated by normalizing TCRbeta template counts to usable DNA, with usable DNA measured through amplification of reference genes found in all nucleated cells. Repertoire TCRs were annotated as SARS-CoV-2-specific by exact matching of V gene, CDR3 amino acid sequence and J gene to a known reactive TCR set. The reference SARS-CoV-2 TCR set was obtained from MIRA and was filtered for enrichment in COVID-19-positive ImmuneCODE repertoires, whereby public or cross-reactive TCRs were removed. Based on the MIRA antigens, annotated TCRs were further analysed at the level of specific ORF or position within ORF. Breadth was defined as annotated unique rearrangements over total unique productive rearrangements; depth was the summed frequency of those rearrangements. Two-sided Wilcoxon rank-sum tests were applied when comparing TCR breadth between groups. As stored in TCRdb, this immuneACCESS dataset retains in-frame rearrangements with V and J assigned. A fraction of the clones does not appear; measured against another copy, unresolved V genes explain less than half of the discrepancy, and the remainder lacks a known reason. V, J and clone size derive from that table, while D and trimming were established from the DNA sequence. The sample includes hundreds of thousands of clones, with about 88% observed a single time. Around 6.4% of the sample belongs to the ten largest clones.

The treatment or condition tag for this specimen amounts to: about 20 received Ad26.COV2.S at low or high dose, single or two shots; about five received placebo; per-sample allocation not given. For vaccine and placebo recipients, repertoires were sequenced using samples collected on day 63 after the first injection. Cohort 1b enrolled 25 adults aged 18-55 years at a single site in Boston, USA, between 29 July and 7 August 2020. As a vaccine, Ad26.COV2.S was a replication-incompetent adenovirus type 26 vector that expressed a prefusion-stabilized SARS-CoV-2 spike protein derived from the original Wuhan strain. The cysteine opens and the phenylalanine closes a CDR3 of 16 amino acids. The only DNA kept is the CDR3, 48 bases in frame from the first base. Relative to germline, V is 7 bases shorter and J is 0 bases shorter, with 16 bases between their ends. In the germline V gene (reference sequence), CDR1 corresponds to LNHDA and CDR2 to SQIVND.

Points on this clone: What antigen it recognizes has not been identified. Base-call qualities are not available, and no considerably larger clone is one nucleotide away.

This specimen was peripheral blood, taken in a trial of Ad26.COV2.S vaccine versus placebo. This clonotype originated in a person aged 18 to 65 who received the Ad26.COV2.S COVID-19 vaccine or a placebo. The chain is made from TRBV19 and TRBJ1-3; 5 matching bases give a weak D call of TRBD1. The CDR3 region reads CASITGGPLSGNTIYF. In nucleotides, the sequence is TGTGCCAGTATTACAGGAGGCCCCCTCTCTGGAAACACCATATATTTT.